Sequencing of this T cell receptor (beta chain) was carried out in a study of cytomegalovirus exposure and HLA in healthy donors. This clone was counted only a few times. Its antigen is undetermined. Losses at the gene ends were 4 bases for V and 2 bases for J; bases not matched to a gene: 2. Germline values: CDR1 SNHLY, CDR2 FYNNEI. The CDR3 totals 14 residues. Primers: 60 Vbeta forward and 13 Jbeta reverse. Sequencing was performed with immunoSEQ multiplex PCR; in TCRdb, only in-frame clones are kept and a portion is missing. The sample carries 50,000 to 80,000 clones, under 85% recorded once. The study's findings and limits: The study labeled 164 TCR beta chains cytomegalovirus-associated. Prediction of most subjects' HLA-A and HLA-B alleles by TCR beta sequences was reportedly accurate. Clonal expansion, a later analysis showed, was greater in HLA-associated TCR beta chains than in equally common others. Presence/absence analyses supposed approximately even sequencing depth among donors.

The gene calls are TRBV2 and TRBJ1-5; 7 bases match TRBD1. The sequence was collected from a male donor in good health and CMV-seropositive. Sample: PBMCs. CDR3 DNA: TGTGCCAGCAGTGTAGGGGGCGGCAATCAGCCCCAGCATTTT. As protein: CASSVGGGNQPQHF.